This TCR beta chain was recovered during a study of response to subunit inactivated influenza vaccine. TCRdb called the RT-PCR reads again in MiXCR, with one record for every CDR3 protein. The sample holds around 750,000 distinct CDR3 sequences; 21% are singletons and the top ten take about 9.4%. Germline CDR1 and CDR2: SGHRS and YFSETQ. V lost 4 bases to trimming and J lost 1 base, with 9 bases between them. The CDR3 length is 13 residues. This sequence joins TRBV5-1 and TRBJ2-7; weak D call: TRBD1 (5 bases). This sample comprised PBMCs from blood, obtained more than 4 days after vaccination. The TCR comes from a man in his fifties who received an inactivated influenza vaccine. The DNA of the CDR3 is TGCGCCAGCAGCCCGGACATGTCCTACGAGCAGTACTTC. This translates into CASSPDMSYEQYF.